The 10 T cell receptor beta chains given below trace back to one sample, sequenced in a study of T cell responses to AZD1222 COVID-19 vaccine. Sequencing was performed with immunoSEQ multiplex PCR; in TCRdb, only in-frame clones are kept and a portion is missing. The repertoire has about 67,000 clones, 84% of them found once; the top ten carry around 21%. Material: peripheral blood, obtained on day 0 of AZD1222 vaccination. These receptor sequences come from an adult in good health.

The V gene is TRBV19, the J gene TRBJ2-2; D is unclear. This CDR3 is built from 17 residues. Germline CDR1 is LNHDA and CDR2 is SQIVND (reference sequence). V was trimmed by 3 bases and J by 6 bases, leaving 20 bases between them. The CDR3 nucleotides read TGTGCCAGTAGTATGGCGGTTACGTGGGTGGATGCCGGGGAGCTGTTTTTT. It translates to CASSMAVTWVDAGELFF.

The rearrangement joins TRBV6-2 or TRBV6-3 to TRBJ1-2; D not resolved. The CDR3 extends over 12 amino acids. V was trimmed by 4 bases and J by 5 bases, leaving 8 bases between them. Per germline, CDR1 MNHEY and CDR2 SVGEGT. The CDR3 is CASSSQAYGYTF. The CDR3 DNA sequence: TGTGCCAGCAGTTCTCAAGCTTATGGCTACACCTTC.

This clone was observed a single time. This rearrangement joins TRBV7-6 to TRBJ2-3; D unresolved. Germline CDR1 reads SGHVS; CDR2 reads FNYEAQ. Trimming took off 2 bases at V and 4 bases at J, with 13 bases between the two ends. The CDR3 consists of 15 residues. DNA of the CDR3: TGTGCCAGCAGCTTAACGGAGCGACACGCAGATACGCAGTATTTT. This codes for CASSLTERHADTQYF.

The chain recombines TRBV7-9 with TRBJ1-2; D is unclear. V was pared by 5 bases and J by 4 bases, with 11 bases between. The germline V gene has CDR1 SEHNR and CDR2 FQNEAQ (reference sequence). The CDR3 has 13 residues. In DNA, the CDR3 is TGTGCCAGCAGCCATAGTGTGCGCTATGGCTACACCTTC. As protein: CASSHSVRYGYTF.

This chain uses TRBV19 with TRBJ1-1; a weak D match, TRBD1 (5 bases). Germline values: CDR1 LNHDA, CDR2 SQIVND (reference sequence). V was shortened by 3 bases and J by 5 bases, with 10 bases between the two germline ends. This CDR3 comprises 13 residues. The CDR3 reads CASSIPGRTEAFF. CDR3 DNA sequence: TGTGCCAGTAGTATCCCGGGACGGACTGAAGCTTTCTTT.

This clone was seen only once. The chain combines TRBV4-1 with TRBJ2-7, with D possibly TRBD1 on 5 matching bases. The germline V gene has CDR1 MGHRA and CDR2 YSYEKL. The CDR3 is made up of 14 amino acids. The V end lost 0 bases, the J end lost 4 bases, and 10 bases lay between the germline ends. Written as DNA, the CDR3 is TGCGCCAGCAGCCAAGATCCAGGGTGGTACGAGCAGTACTTC. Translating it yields CASSQDPGWYEQYF.

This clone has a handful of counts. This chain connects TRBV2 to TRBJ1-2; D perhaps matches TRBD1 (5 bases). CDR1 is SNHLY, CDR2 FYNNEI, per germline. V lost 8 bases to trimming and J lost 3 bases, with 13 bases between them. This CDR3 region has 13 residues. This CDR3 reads CASQGQLYYGYTF. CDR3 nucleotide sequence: TGTGCCAGCCAAGGACAACTCTACTATGGCTACACCTTC.

The CDR3 DNA is TGTGCCAGTAGCCAGGACGGTACAACTAATGAAAAACTGTTTTTT. As protein: CASSQDGTTNEKLFF. The V and J genes are TRBV19 and TRBJ1-4; D unresolved. The V and J ends lost 6 bases and 0 bases respectively, with 11 bases between them. This CDR3 has 15 amino acids. Germline V gene data show CDR1 as LNHDA and CDR2 as SQIVND (reference sequence).

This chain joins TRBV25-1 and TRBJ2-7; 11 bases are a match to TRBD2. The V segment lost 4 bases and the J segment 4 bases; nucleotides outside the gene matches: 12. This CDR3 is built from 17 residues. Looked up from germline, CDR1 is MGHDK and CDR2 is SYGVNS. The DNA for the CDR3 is TGTGCCAGCAGTGTTTCTTTCACTAGCGGGAGTATGTACGAGCAGTACTTC. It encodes CASSVSFTSGSMYEQYF.

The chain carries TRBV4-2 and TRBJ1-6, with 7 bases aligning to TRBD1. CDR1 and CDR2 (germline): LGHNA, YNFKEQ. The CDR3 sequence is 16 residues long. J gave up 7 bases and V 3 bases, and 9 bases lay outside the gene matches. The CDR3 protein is CASSQTATGLNSPLHF. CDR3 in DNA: TGTGCCAGCAGCCAGACCGCGACAGGGTTGAATTCACCCCTCCACTTT.